The rows below give T cell receptor beta chains drawn from one sample of a study of blood T cell repertoires in COVID-19. Repertoires were generated with immunoSEQ multiplex PCR, while TCRdb's copy carries only in-frame clones and drops some. The sample contains 650,000 to 800,000 clones, 85% to 90% of which appear only once. Sequenced: peripheral blood. These receptors all stem from a woman aged 18-35 years with acute or convalescent COVID-19. The CDR3 runs from the conserved cysteine through the conserved F or W. The D gene is left open where the match is weak. Where a row states a size, it is once, few, many or the class of an expanded clone; other rows omit it.

size,J,V,D,CDR3,DNA
NA,TRBJ1-1,TRBV5-1,NA,CASSLDSSGTEAFF,TGCGCCAGCAGCTTGGACTCTAGTGGAACTGAAGCTTTCTTT
NA,TRBJ1-1,TRBV4-1,NA,CASSHLGLHTEAFF,TGCGCCAGCAGCCACTTAGGACTTCACACTGAAGCTTTCTTT
NA,TRBJ1-4,TRBV9,NA,CASSVETGNGPLEKLFF,TGTGCCAGCAGCGTAGAAACAGGGAATGGTCCTCTCGAAAAACTGTTTTTT
NA,TRBJ1-2,TRBV28,NA,CASNQQGNYGYTF,TGTGCCAGCAACCAACAGGGAAACTATGGCTACACCTTC
NA,TRBJ1-2,TRBV12-5,NA,CASGKQGKTNYGYTF,TGTGCTAGTGGGAAACAGGGTAAAACTAACTATGGCTACACCTTC
NA,TRBJ2-1,TRBV24-1,NA,CATTKADYNEQFF,TGTGCCACCACGAAAGCGGACTACAATGAGCAGTTCTTC
NA,TRBJ2-3,TRBV11-3,TRBD1,CASSSTGGDGDTQYF,TGTGCCAGCAGCTCCACAGGGGGCGACGGAGATACGCAGTATTTT
NA,TRBJ1-6,TRBV12-5,NA,CASGYSGALSSPLHF,TGTGCTAGTGGCTACTCAGGGGCGCTAAGTTCACCCCTCCACTTT
few,TRBJ1-3,TRBV30,TRBD1,CAQQGAGGNTIYF,TGTGCCCAACAGGGGGCGGGTGGAAACACCATATATTTT
NA,TRBJ1-2,TRBV7-9,TRBD1,CASSQQGIYGYTF,TGTGCCAGCAGCCAACAGGGGATCTATGGCTACACCTTC
NA,TRBJ2-7,TRBV7-2,TRBD1,CASSSIYRGNYEQYF,TGTGCCAGCAGCTCGATATACAGGGGAAACTACGAGCAGTACTTC
NA,TRBJ1-2,TRBV6-5,NA,CASSWRQDSYGYTF,TGTGCCAGCAGTTGGAGACAGGATTCGTACGGCTACACCTTC
NA,TRBJ1-2,TRBV12-3/TRBV12-4,NA,CASSISTF,TGTGCCAGCTCTATAAGCACCTTC
NA,TRBJ1-4,TRBV5-1,NA,CASSPSRGEVEKLFF,TGCGCCAGCAGCCCTAGTAGGGGCGAAGTGGAAAAACTGTTTTTT
NA,TRBJ1-4,TRBV6-1,NA,CASSDPSAGKLFF,TGTGCCAGCAGTGACCCTTCTGCCGGGAAACTGTTTTTT
once,TRBJ2-1,TRBV10-3,TRBD2,CAVTAGTRGNEQFF,TGTGCCGTGACTGCGGGGACTAGAGGTAATGAGCAGTTCTTC
NA,TRBJ1-5,TRBV23-1,TRBD1,CASSHPIRTGSPLEPQHF,TGCGCCAGCAGTCACCCCATTCGGACAGGGTCACCTTTAGAGCCCCAGCATTTT
NA,TRBJ1-2,TRBV7-2,NA,CASSLEEGRAYGYTF,TGTGCCAGCAGCTTAGAAGAAGGCAGGGCTTATGGCTACACCTTC
few,TRBJ1-5,TRBV19,NA,CASSASTGHNQPQHF,TGTGCCAGTAGTGCCTCGACAGGCCACAATCAGCCCCAGCATTTT
NA,TRBJ2-7,TRBV9,TRBD1,CASSPRQGANEQYF,TGTGCCAGCAGCCCCCGACAGGGGGCGAACGAGCAGTACTTC
NA,TRBJ1-2,TRBV7-3,TRBD1,CASSNGQGGYTF,TGTGCCAGCAGCAACGGACAGGGTGGCTACACCTTC
NA,TRBJ2-1,TRBV12-5,NA,CASGLPTISYNEQFF,TGTGCTAGTGGTTTGCCTACTATCTCCTACAATGAGCAGTTCTTC
NA,TRBJ1-1,TRBV2,NA,CASKVQWGDTEAFF,TGTGCCAGCAAGGTCCAATGGGGGGACACTGAAGCTTTCTTT
NA,TRBJ1-6,TRBV5-4,NA,CASSLDVGGSSPLHF,TGTGCCAGCAGCTTGGATGTCGGTGGTAGTTCACCCCTCCACTTT
NA,TRBJ1-5,TRBV6-2/TRBV6-3,TRBD1,CASSSGQGAGQPQHF,TGTGCCAGCAGTTCGGGACAGGGGGCAGGACAGCCCCAGCATTTT
once,TRBJ1-5,TRBV23-1,NA,CASSQSGREGSNQPQHF,TGCGCCAGCAGTCAATCTGGCCGGGAAGGGAGCAATCAGCCCCAGCATTTT
NA,TRBJ2-7,TRBV7-9,NA,CASSFDRSSYEQYF,TGTGCCAGCAGTTTTGACAGAAGCTCCTACGAGCAGTACTTC
few,TRBJ1-2,TRBV18,TRBD1,CASSRDSGGYGYTF,TGTGCCAGCTCACGGGACTCAGGGGGCTATGGCTACACCTTC
NA,TRBJ1-2,TRBV12-3/TRBV12-4,NA,CASSTGPGGYTF,TGTGCCAGCAGCACAGGGCCCGGGGGCTACACCTTC
NA,TRBJ1-3,TRBV5-1,NA,CASSPAGGNTIYF,TGCGCCAGCAGCCCAGCGGGGGGAAACACCATATATTTT
NA,TRBJ1-1,TRBV2,NA,CASSVAENTEAFF,TGTGCCAGCAGTGTTGCGGAGAACACTGAAGCTTTCTTT
NA,TRBJ2-3,TRBV15,NA,CATSSRQGTDTQYF,TGTGCCACCAGCAGCCGACAGGGCACAGATACGCAGTATTTT
NA,TRBJ1-6,TRBV28,NA,CASSRWHRANSPLHF,TGTGCCAGCAGCCGGTGGCACAGGGCGAATTCACCCCTCCACTTT
NA,TRBJ2-1,TRBV19,NA,CASKVSPVGGNEQFF,TGTGCCAGTAAGGTTAGTCCGGTCGGGGGCAATGAGCAGTTCTTC
NA,TRBJ2-7,TRBV11-2,TRBD2,CASRTGLAGEYEQYF,TGTGCCAGCAGAACTGGACTAGCGGGGGAGTACGAGCAGTACTTC
NA,TRBJ2-7,TRBV5-6,NA,CASSRPTTGLPREQYF,TGTGCCAGCAGCCGCCCAACCACGGGACTCCCGCGGGAGCAGTACTTC
NA,TRBJ1-2,TRBV12-3/TRBV12-4,NA,CASALSGDGYTF,TGTGCCAGCGCTCTCTCGGGGGATGGCTACACCTTC
NA,TRBJ1-5,TRBV19,NA,CASSIYGRGQPQHF,TGTGCCAGTAGTATTTATGGCAGGGGCCAGCCCCAGCATTTT
NA,TRBJ1-6,TRBV27,NA,CASSLSREDSPLHF,TGTGCCAGCAGTTTATCCAGGGAGGATTCACCCCTCCACTTT
NA,TRBJ1-4,TRBV5-6,NA,CASSLGRGNEKLFF,TGTGCCAGCAGCTTGGGCAGGGGCAATGAAAAACTGTTTTTT
once,TRBJ1-2,TRBV21-1,NA,CASSKEGGRFYGYTF,TGTGCCAGCAGCAAAGAGGGAGGGAGATTCTATGGCTACACCTTC
NA,TRBJ2-6,TRBV7-3,NA,CASATGSGANVLTF,TGTGCCAGCGCCACAGGCTCTGGGGCCAACGTCCTGACTTTC
NA,TRBJ2-3,TRBV6-5,TRBD2,CASVEEAGGVDTQYF,TGTGCCAGCGTGGAAGAAGCGGGGGGCGTTGATACGCAGTATTTT
NA,TRBJ1-1,TRBV28,NA,CASSLGQTAQAFF,TGTGCCAGCAGTCTAGGGCAGACAGCACAAGCTTTCTTT
NA,TRBJ2-3,TRBV7-2,TRBD1,CASSPGQGFPTDTQYF,TGTGCCAGCAGCCCCGGACAGGGGTTCCCCACAGATACGCAGTATTTT
NA,TRBJ1-4,TRBV9,TRBD1,CASSKRPGQGGIEKLFF,TGTGCCAGCAGCAAACGACCAGGACAGGGAGGCATTGAAAAACTGTTTTTT
NA,TRBJ2-5,TRBV19,TRBD1,CASSHRGLETQYF,TGTGCCAGTTCGCACAGGGGGTTGGAGACCCAGTACTTC
NA,TRBJ2-3,TRBV5-1,NA,CASSLWGGTDTQYF,TGCGCCAGCAGCTTGTGGGGGGGCACAGATACGCAGTATTTT
NA,TRBJ1-2,TRBV7-9,TRBD1,CASSSHRGLGYTF,TGTGCCAGCAGCTCACACAGGGGGCTTGGCTACACCTTC
few,TRBJ2-5,TRBV18,NA,CASSQYTGETQYF,TGTGCCAGCTCACAATACACGGGAGAGACCCAGTACTTC
once,TRBJ1-2,TRBV5-6,NA,CASSLEGGAPYGYTF,TGTGCCAGCAGCTTGGAGGGAGGGGCACCCTATGGCTACACCTTC
NA,TRBJ1-1,TRBV4-3,TRBD1,CASSQKDRGFTEAFF,TGCGCCAGCAGCCAAAAAGACAGGGGATTTACTGAAGCTTTCTTT
NA,TRBJ1-2,TRBV29-1,NA,CSARRGARGNYGYTF,TGCAGCGCCCGCCGTGGAGCTCGGGGTAACTATGGCTACACCTTC
NA,TRBJ1-2,TRBV5-6,NA,CASSLDFKVGVSDGYTF,TGTGCCAGCAGCTTGGACTTTAAGGTCGGGGTGAGCGATGGCTACACCTTC
NA,TRBJ2-7,TRBV11-2,TRBD2,CASSSSGGAYEQYF,TGTGCCAGCAGCTCTAGCGGGGGGGCCTACGAGCAGTACTTC
NA,TRBJ1-5,TRBV7-9,NA,CASRAGGQPQHF,TGTGCCAGCAGGGCAGGTGGCCAGCCCCAGCATTTT
NA,TRBJ1-2,TRBV4-1,NA,CASSQETPRATGRAVRYGYTF,TGCGCCAGCAGCCAGGAGACCCCCCGGGCGACCGGGAGGGCGGTTCGGTATGGCTACACCTTC
NA,TRBJ2-7,TRBV2,TRBD1,CATRTGTYEQYF,TGTGCCACAAGGACAGGGACCTACGAGCAGTACTTC